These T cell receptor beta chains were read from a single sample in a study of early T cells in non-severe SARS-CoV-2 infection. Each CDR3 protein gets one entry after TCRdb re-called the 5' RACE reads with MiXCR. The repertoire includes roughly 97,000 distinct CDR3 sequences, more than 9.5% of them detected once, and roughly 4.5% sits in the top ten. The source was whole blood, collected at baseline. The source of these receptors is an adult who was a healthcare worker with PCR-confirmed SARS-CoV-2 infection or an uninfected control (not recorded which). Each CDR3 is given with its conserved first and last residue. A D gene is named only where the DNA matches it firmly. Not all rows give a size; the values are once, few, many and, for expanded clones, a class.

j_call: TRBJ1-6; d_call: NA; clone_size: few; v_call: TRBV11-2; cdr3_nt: TGTGCCAGCAGCCGCCACCAGGGATCCCATAATTCACCCCTCCACTTT; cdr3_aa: CASSRHQGSHNSPLHF
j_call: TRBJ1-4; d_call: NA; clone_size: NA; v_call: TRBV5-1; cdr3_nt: TGCGCCAGCAGCTTGCAAGGGTTTGAGGAAAAACTGTTTTTT; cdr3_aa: CASSLQGFEEKLFF
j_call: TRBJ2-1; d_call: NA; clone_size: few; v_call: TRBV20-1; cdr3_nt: TGCAGTGCAGGGGTATACGACAATGAGCAGTTCTTC; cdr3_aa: CSAGVYDNEQFF
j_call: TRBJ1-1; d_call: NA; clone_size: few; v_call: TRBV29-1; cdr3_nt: TGCAGCGTGGCAGGGTACACTGAAGCTTTCTTT; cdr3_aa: CSVAGYTEAFF
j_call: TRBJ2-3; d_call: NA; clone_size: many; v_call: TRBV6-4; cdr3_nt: TGTGCCAGCAGTGAAACATTCGGGCGAACTACGCAGTATTTT; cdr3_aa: CASSETFGRTTQYF
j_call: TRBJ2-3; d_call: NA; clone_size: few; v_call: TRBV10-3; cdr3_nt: TGTGCCATCAGGACAGGCGTCCTCGCCACGGATACGCAGTATTTT; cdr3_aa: CAIRTGVLATDTQYF
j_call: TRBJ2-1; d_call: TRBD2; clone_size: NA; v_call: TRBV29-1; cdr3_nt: TGCAGCGTCGGGACTAGCGGGGGACGCTACAATGAGCAGTTCTTC; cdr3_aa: CSVGTSGGRYNEQFF
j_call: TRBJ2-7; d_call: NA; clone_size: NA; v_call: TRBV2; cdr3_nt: TGTGCCAGCAGTGAACTTGTATTGGCGACCCTTGGGCAGTACTTC; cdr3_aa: CASSELVLATLGQYF
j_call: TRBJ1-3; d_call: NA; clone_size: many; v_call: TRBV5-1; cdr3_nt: TGCGCCAGCAGCTTGGCCACAGGGTCCTCTGGAAACACCATATATTTT; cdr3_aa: CASSLATGSSGNTIYF
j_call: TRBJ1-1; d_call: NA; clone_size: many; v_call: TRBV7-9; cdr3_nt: TGTGCCAGCAGCTCGACGGCGGTCGGGGACACTGAAGCTTTCTTT; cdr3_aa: CASSSTAVGDTEAFF
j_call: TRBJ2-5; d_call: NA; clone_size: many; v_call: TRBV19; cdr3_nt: TGTGCCAGTAGTGGGCGGCCCAAAGAGACCCAGTACTTC; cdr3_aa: CASSGRPKETQYF
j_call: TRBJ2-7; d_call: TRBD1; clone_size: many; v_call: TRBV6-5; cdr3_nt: TGTGCCAGCAGTCGACGACAGGGCTACGAGCAGTACTTC; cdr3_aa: CASSRRQGYEQYF
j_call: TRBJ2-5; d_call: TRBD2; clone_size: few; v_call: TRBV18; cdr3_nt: TGTGCCAGCTCACCACAGTTAGCGGGAGGACAAGAGACCCAGTACTTC; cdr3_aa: CASSPQLAGGQETQYF
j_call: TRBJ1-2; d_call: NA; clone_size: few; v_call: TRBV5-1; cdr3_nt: TGCGCCAGCAGCCTAAGACAGGCGACCTATGGCTACACCTTC; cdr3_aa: CASSLRQATYGYTF
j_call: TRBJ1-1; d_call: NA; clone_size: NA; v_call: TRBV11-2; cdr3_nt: TGTGCCAGCAGCTTAGGCAGCGCTGAAGCTTTCTTT; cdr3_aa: CASSLGSAEAFF
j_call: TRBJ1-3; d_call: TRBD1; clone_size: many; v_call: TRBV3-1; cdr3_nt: TGTGCCAGCAGCCAAGTGCCCCGGGACAGGGGCTCCTCTGGAAACACCATATATTTT; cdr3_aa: CASSQVPRDRGSSGNTIYF
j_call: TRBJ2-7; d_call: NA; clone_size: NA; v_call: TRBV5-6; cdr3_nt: TGTGCCAGCAGCTCGCTAATAGCGGCCACCGTCCGGGGGGAGCAGTACTTC; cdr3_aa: CASSSLIAATVRGEQYF
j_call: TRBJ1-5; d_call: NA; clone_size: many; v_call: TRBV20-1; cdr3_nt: TGCAGTGCTAGAGTGTCGGGGGGCCAGCCCCAGCATTTT; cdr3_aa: CSARVSGGQPQHF
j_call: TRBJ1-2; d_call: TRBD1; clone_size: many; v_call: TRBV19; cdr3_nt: TGTGCCAGTACCACCAGGGACAGGGACGGCTACACCTTC; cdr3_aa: CASTTRDRDGYTF
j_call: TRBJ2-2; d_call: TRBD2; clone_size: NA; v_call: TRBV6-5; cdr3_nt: TGTGCCAGCAGCACGAGCGGGAGAAGGACCGGGGAGCTGTTTTTT; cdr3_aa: CASSTSGRRTGELFF
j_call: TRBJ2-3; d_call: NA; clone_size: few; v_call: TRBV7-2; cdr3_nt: TGTGCCAGCAGCTACCCGACAGGCACAGATACGCAGTATTTT; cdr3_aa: CASSYPTGTDTQYF
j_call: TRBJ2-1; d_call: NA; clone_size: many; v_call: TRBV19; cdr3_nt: TGTGCCAGTAGTACAACAGGGCTGGGTAGCAATGAGCAGTTCTTC; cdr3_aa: CASSTTGLGSNEQFF
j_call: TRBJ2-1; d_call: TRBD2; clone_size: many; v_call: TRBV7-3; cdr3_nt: TGTGCCAGCAGCTTCGGGTCCGGGGCTAGCGGGGAGGATGAGCAGTTCTTC; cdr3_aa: CASSFGSGASGEDEQFF
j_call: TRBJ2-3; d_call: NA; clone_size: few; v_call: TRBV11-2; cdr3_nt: TGTGCCAGCAGGACCACAGGGAGTAGCACAGATACGCAGTATTTT; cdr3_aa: CASRTTGSSTDTQYF
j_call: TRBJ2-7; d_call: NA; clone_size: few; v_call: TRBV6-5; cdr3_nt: TGTGCCAGCAGTTCCACAGCCTTTCCCTACGAGCAGTACTTC; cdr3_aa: CASSSTAFPYEQYF
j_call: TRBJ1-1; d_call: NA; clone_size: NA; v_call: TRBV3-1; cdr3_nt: TGTGCCAGCAGCCCCCCGGGTCAAGTAGCTTTCTTT; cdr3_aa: CASSPPGQVAFF
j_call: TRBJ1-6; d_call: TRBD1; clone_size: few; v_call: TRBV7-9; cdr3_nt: TGTGCCAGCAGCTCCGGGACAGTCGATTCACCCCTCCACTTT; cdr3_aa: CASSSGTVDSPLHF
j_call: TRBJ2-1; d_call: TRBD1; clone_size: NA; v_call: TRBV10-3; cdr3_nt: TGTGCCATCAGTGATGGGGACAGGGATGAGCAGTTCTTC; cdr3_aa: CAISDGDRDEQFF
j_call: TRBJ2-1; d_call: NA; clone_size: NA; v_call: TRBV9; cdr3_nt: TGTGCCAGCAGCGTAGGCCAGGGTTCTGAGAATGAGCAGTTCTTC; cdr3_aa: CASSVGQGSENEQFF
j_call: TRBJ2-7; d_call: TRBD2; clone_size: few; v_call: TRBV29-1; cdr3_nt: TGCAGCGTTGCGCGACTAGCGGGAATCGAGCAGTACTTC; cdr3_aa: CSVARLAGIEQYF
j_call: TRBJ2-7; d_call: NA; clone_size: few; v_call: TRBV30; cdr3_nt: TGTGCCTGGAGTGACAGTTACGAGCAGTACTTC; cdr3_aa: CAWSDSYEQYF
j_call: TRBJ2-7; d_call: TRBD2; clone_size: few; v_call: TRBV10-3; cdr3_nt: TGTGCCATCAGTCCTGGCGGGAGGGCCGTGGCCTACGAGCAGTACTTC; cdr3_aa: CAISPGGRAVAYEQYF
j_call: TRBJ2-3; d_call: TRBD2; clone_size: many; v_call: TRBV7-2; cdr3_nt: TGTGCCAGCAGCTTAAGTTTCCCAGCGGGGAAATATTCCGTGGGCACAGATACGCAGTATTTT; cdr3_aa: CASSLSFPAGKYSVGTDTQYF
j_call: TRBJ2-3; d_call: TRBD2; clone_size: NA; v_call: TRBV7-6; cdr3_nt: TGTGCCAGCAGCTTAAAGGTAGCGGGGACTAGCGGATCTAGCACAGATACGCAGTATTTT; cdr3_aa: CASSLKVAGTSGSSTDTQYF
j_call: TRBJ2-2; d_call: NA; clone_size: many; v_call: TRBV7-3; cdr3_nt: TGTGCCAGCAGCGCCAGTCGGGACGGACTTGGGGCCGGGGAGCTGTTTTTT; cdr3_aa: CASSASRDGLGAGELFF
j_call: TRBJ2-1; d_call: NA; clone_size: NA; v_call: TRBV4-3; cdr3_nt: TGCGCCAGCAGCCAAGCAGAGATAAGATCCTACAATGAGCAGTTCTTC; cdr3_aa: CASSQAEIRSYNEQFF
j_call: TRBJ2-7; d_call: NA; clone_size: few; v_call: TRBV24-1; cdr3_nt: TGTGCCACCAGTGATTTTCATGGGGCCTACGAGCAGTACTTC; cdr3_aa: CATSDFHGAYEQYF
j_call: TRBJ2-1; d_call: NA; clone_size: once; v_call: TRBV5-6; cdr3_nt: TGTGCCAGCAGCTTACGCACCTCCTACAATGAGCAGTTCTTC; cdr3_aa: CASSLRTSYNEQFF
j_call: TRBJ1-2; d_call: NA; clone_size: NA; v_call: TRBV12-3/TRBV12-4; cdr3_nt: TGTGCCAGCAGCCTCGGCCGCGACAGCTATGGCTACACCTTC; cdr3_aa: CASSLGRDSYGYTF
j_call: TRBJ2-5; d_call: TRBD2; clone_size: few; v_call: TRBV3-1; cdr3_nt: TGTGCCAGCAGCCAATTGCGGGGGAGGGAGACCCAGTACTTC; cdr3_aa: CASSQLRGRETQYF
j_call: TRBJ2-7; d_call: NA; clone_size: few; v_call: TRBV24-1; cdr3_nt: TGTGCCACCAGTGATTCCCGTCTCCGGGAGCAGTACTTC; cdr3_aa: CATSDSRLREQYF
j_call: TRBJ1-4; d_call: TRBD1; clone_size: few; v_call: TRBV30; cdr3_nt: TGTGCCTGGAGTCCTGGACAGGGCGGGGAAAAACTGTTTTTT; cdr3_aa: CAWSPGQGGEKLFF
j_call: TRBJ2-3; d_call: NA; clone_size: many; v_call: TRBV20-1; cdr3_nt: TGCAGTGTCAGGGGAGGGATAGGGAGCACAGATACGCAGTATTTT; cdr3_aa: CSVRGGIGSTDTQYF
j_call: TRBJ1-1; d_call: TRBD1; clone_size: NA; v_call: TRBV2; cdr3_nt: TGTGCCAGCAGTGAAGCGCCCGATTGGGGCGGGACAGGGGTACGAGGTTATGAAGCTTTCTTT; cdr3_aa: CASSEAPDWGGTGVRGYEAFF
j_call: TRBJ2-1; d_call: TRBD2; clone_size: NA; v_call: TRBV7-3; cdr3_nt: TGTGCCAGCAGCTTAACGACCGGGACTAGCCACAATGAGCAGTTCTTC; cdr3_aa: CASSLTTGTSHNEQFF
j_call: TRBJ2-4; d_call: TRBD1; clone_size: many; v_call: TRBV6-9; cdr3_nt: TGTGCCAGCAGTTACTTGCCGGGACAGGGAGTAAAGATGCTAGCCAAAAACATTCAGTACTTC; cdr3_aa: CASSYLPGQGVKMLAKNIQYF
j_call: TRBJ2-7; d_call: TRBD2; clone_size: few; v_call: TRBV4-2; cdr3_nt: TGTGCCAGCAGCCAAGATGGGACTACCTACGAGCAGTACTTC; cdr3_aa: CASSQDGTTYEQYF